The 23 T cell receptor beta chains given below trace back to one sample, sequenced in a study of CD8 T cells in ankylosing spondylitis. Via MiXCR, TCRdb re-called the 5' RACE reads, giving one row per CDR3 protein. The table records about 360,000 distinct CDR3 sequences, approximately 20% of them present only once. The sample comprised blood, either unsorted or a sorted T cell fraction (not recorded which). Receptors were obtained from a male donor with ankylosing spondylitis or in good health (not recorded which).

The chain combines TRBV9 with TRBJ2-3; TRBD2 might be the D (5 bases). The CDR3 totals 16 residues. V gave up 2 bases and J gave up 0 bases, with 13 bases separating them. Germline V CDR1 and CDR2: SGDLS, YYNGEE. In nucleotides, the CDR3 is TGTGCCAGCAGCGTGCCCCGGGATAAAAGCACAGATACGCAGTATTTT. Its translation is CASSVPRDKSTDTQYF.

This clonotype showed up just a few times. V usage is TRBV12-3 or TRBV12-4 and J usage is TRBJ2-1; 7 bases align to TRBD2. The CDR3 loop spans 15 amino acids. With 5 bases clipped from V and 4 bases from J, the junction kept 8 bases outside the gene matches. The CDR3 coding sequence is TGTGCCAGCAGTAACCGGGACTACCTTTACAATGAGCAGTTCTTC. It codes for CASSNRDYLYNEQFF.

This clonotype has only a few counts. This chain links TRBV7-8 with TRBJ2-4; TRBD1 agrees at 8 bases. Losses at the gene ends were 5 bases for V and 0 bases for J; bases not matched to a gene: 6. CDR1 and CDR2 (germline): SGHVS, FQNEAQ. This CDR3 is 16 amino acids long. The CDR3 region has the DNA TGTGCCAGCAGCCCACGACAGGGGATAGCCAAAAACATTCAGTACTTC. Translating gives CASSPRQGIAKNIQYF.

This clonotype has just a few counts. J is TRBJ2-3 and V is TRBV6-4, with D possibly matching TRBD1 (5 bases). The germline CDR1 and CDR2 sequences are MRHNA and SNTAGT. The V end lost 0 bases, the J end lost 4 bases, and 8 bases lay between the germline ends. The CDR3 runs to 14 residues. CDR3 amino acids: CASSDSRGADTQYF. In nucleotides, the CDR3 is TGTGCCAGCAGTGACTCTAGGGGCGCAGATACGCAGTATTTT.

V and J are TRBV12-3 or TRBV12-4 and TRBJ2-2; TRBD2 aligns across 9 bases. The CDR3 has 17 amino acids. V dropped 3 bases and J dropped 1; count of bases not matched to a gene: 6. The CDR3 nucleotides read TGTGCCAGCAGTTTGCGCGGGGGGGCCGGGAACACCGGGGAGCTGTTTTTT. Translated: CASSLRGGAGNTGELFF.

This clonotype was observed a few times. The chain carries TRBV4-1 and TRBJ2-3; D unresolved. From germline, CDR1 is MGHRA and CDR2 YSYEKL. The CDR3 spans 17 residues. Deletions cut 1 base from V and 6 bases from J, with 20 bases between. The CDR3 DNA reads as TGCGCCAGCAGCCAAGGGGTCGGGTTGCGGCGCGTCGATACGCAGTATTTT. This translates into CASSQGVGLRRVDTQYF.

This clonotype was counted between two and nine times. The chain combines TRBV20-1 with TRBJ2-7, with a possible D match to TRBD1 (6 bases). CDR1 and CDR2 from the germline V gene are DFQATT and SNEGSKA (reference sequence). V lost 4 bases and J 2 bases, leaving 12 bases between the germline ends. There are 13 residues in the CDR3. The CDR3 sequence is CSAMGTRAYEQYF. The CDR3 DNA reads as TGCAGTGCTATGGGGACACGTGCCTACGAGCAGTACTTC.

This chain connects TRBV11-2 to TRBJ2-2, with 9 bases fitting TRBD2. The trim removed 2 bases at V and 4 bases at J, leaving 14 bases unmatched. Per the germline V gene, CDR1 is SGHAT and CDR2 is FQNNGV. The CDR3 length is 19 residues. The CDR3 loop reads CASSLSSPLAGRGTGELFF. CDR3 coding DNA: TGTGCCAGCAGCTTATCATCTCCCCTAGCGGGGCGGGGCACCGGGGAGCTGTTTTTT.

The rearrangement links TRBV19 to TRBJ2-1; the D is unclear. V lost 3 bases and J 0 bases, leaving 15 bases between the germline ends. Germline CDR1 is LNHDA and CDR2 is SQIVND (reference sequence). The CDR3 contains 17 residues. The CDR3 loop is CASSILGTSPSYNEQFF. For the CDR3, the DNA is TGTGCCAGTAGTATTCTGGGCACATCACCCTCCTACAATGAGCAGTTCTTC.

This clonotype was seen a handful of times. The V gene is TRBV7-9, the J gene TRBJ1-1; D unresolved. In germline, CDR1 is SEHNR, CDR2 FQNEAQ (reference sequence). The V gene lost 2 bases and the J gene lost 7 bases, with 5 bases spanning the gap. The CDR3 has 11 residues. CDR3: CASSLLSEAFF. In nucleotides, the CDR3 is TGTGCCAGCAGCTTACTGAGTGAAGCTTTCTTT.

This clonotype has only a few counts. The rearrangement uses TRBV28 and TRBJ1-5, with a tentative D call TRBD1 (6 bases). This CDR3 is built from 14 residues. Trimming took 5 bases from V and 8 from J, leaving 16 bases between them. Germline V gene data show CDR1 as MDHEN and CDR2 as SYDVKM. The CDR3: CASSRTGNGEPQHF. The CDR3 DNA is TGTGCCAGCAGTAGAACAGGGAATGGGGAGCCCCAGCATTTT.

The chain is built from TRBV20-1 and TRBJ2-3, with TRBD2 matching over 9 bases. This CDR3 has 17 amino acids. The germline V gene has CDR1 DFQATT and CDR2 SNEGSKA (reference sequence). After removal of 0 bases from V and 4 bases from J, the junction contained 11 bases not matched to a gene. The CDR3 DNA sequence: TGCAGTGCTAGAGATCGTGGAGGGACTAGCCCGCCAGATACGCAGTATTTT. It yields the protein CSARDRGGTSPPDTQYF.

This chain links TRBV7-9 with TRBJ2-1; 11 nucleotides match TRBD2. Germline V gene sequence: CDR1 SEHNR, CDR2 FQNEAQ (reference sequence). J gave up 4 bases and V 7 bases, and 6 bases lay outside the gene matches. CDR3 length: 15 amino acids. The CDR3 DNA sequence: TGTGCCAGCACCCTAACTAGCGGGGGTTACAATGAGCAGTTCTTC. This encodes CASTLTSGGYNEQFF.

The chain combines TRBV30 with TRBJ2-5; D unresolved. V lost 0 bases and J lost 5, with 10 bases in between. The CDR3 spans 13 residues. Germline V lookup: CDR1 GTSNPN, CDR2 SVGIG (reference sequence). Written as DNA, the CDR3 is TGTGCCTGGAGTGTATCGGCCCCGGAGACCCAGTACTTC. Translating gives CAWSVSAPETQYF. The full variable domain, its missing parts supplied by reference TRBV30 and TRBJ2-5, is SQTIHQWPATLVQPVGSPLSLECTVEGTSNPNLYWYRQAAGRGLQLLFYSVGIGQISSEVPQNLSASRPQDRQFILSSKKLLLSDSGFYLCAWSVSAPETQYFGPGTRLLVL.

This clonotype occurred a few times. The chain uses TRBV7-9 and TRBJ1-5; D remains ambiguous. The V end lost 7 bases, the J end lost 0 bases, and 7 bases lay between the germline ends. The germline gives CDR1 SEHNR, CDR2 FQNEAQ (reference sequence). This CDR3 comprises 13 residues. The chain's CDR3 is CASTDGSNQPQHF. CDR3 DNA sequence: TGTGCCAGCACCGACGGTAGCAATCAGCCCCAGCATTTT.

The chain recombines TRBV27 with TRBJ1-6, with D uncertain. V dropped 4 bases and J dropped 10 bases, with 11 bases sitting between them. CDR1 is MNHEY and CDR2 is SMNVEV in the germline V gene (reference sequence). CDR3 size: 13 residues. CDR3 sequence: CASSSLGSSPLHF. CDR3 nucleotide sequence: TGTGCCAGCAGTTCCCTTGGGTCCTCACCCCTCCACTTT.

The chain recombines TRBV7-6 with TRBJ2-2; D possibly uses TRBD1 or TRBD2 (5 bases each). Trimming left V 1 base short and J 0 bases short, with 12 bases between. The CDR3 is 17 amino acids. Germline loops: CDR1 SGHVS, CDR2 FNYEAQ. The DNA of the CDR3 is TGTGCCAGCAGCTTAGGGTTGGGGGAGTCGAACACCGGGGAGCTGTTTTTT. Residues: CASSLGLGESNTGELFF.

The chain carries TRBV12-3 or TRBV12-4 and TRBJ1-4; D is ambiguous. CDR3 length: 14 residues. The V end was cut by 6 bases, the J end by 0 bases, with 8 bases between. CDR3 in amino acids: CASSLGSTNEKLFF. DNA for the CDR3: TGTGCCAGCAGCCTCGGATCAACTAATGAAAAACTGTTTTTT.

The chain employs TRBV11-2 and TRBJ2-5, with D unclear. This CDR3 is 14 amino acids long. The V end lost 0 bases, the J end lost 2 bases, and 7 bases lay between the germline ends. Germline lookup yields CDR1 SGHAT and CDR2 FQNNGV. In DNA form, the CDR3 reads TGTGCCAGCAGCTTAGATTTTGGACAAGAGACCCAGTACTTC. Its translation: CASSLDFGQETQYF.

The CDR3 region has the DNA TGTGCCAGCAGCTCGCCCGAGACTAGCAAAGAGACCCAGTACTTC. Translation: CASSSPETSKETQYF. The rearrangement joins TRBV7-6 to TRBJ2-5; 7 nucleotides align to TRBD2. This CDR3 region has 15 residues. Per the germline V gene, CDR1 is SGHVS and CDR2 is FNYEAQ. Germline trimming cut 4 bases from V and 3 bases from J; bases unmatched to any gene: 8.

This clonotype occurred a few times. This chain links TRBV7-9 with TRBJ2-2; TRBD1 is a possible D gene (5 bases). With 7 bases removed from V and 8 bases from J, the gap between germline ends came to 14 bases. CDR1 and CDR2 from the germline V gene are SEHNR and FQNEAQ (reference sequence). The CDR3 contains 13 residues. The CDR3 reads CASTQPPGGELFF. Here the CDR3 DNA reads TGTGCCAGCACCCAACCCCCAGGGGGGGAGCTGTTTTTT.

In this sample, this clonotype turned up a few times. V gene TRBV20-1 combines with J gene TRBJ1-5, with no clear D. Trimming shortened V by 4 bases and J by 0 bases, and 13 bases separated the two germline ends. CDR1 DFQATT and CDR2 SNEGSKA come from the germline V gene (reference sequence). The CDR3 totals 15 residues. The CDR3 DNA reads as TGCAGTGCTACCCGGAACGTTGATAGCAATCAGCCCCAGCATTTT. This sequence encodes CSATRNVDSNQPQHF.

The chain employs TRBV7-6 and TRBJ2-7; weak D call: TRBD1 (5 bases). From germline, CDR1 is SGHVS and CDR2 FNYEAQ. The V end lost 4 bases, the J end lost 4 bases, and 11 bases lay between the germline ends. This CDR3 comprises 13 residues. CDR3: CASSSLDTYEQYF. CDR3 nucleotides: TGTGCCAGCAGCTCATTGGACACATACGAGCAGTACTTC.